In this sample, the clone carrying this T cell receptor (beta chain) turned up a few times. TCRdb called the 5' RACE reads again in MiXCR, with one record for every CDR3 protein. The sample has 200,000 to 250,000 distinct CDR3 sequences, 7% to 8.5% seen once. In germline, CDR1 is SGHTA, CDR2 FQGNSA. This CDR3 is 13 amino acids long. V gave up 4 bases and J gave up 5 bases, with 11 bases separating them. These data originate in a study of identical twins. This same sample was also taken into another study, of yellow fever vaccine responses in identical twins.

Sequencing was carried out using CD8+ T cells sorted from blood. The chain links TRBV7-2 to TRBJ1-2; D ambiguous. This clonotype was sampled from a woman under 30 in good health. The CDR3 region is CASSSPPFYGYTF. The CDR3 bases are TGTGCCAGCAGCTCCCCCCCCTTTTATGGCTACACCTTC.